Listed below are T cell receptor beta chains from one sample, sequenced in a study of shared clonotypes between healthy human individuals. Some clones are missing from TCRdb's copy, which holds only in-frame ones; the method was immunoSEQ multiplex PCR. The sample includes roughly 2,000,000 clones, roughly 95% of them seen just once. The sample was naive CD8+ T cells from PBMCs. All receptors derive from a man aged 18-30 years in good health. Some clones in this sample may be carry-over from other donors' samples. CDR3s include the opening cysteine and the closing phenylalanine or tryptophan. Each record gives: V gene, D gene, clone size, J gene, CDR3 protein. D genes are given only for firm matches. Rows give clone size only sometimes, using once, few, many, or a class for an expanded clone.

TRBV7-8	-	few	TRBJ2-7	CASDPLGANEQYF
TRBV29-1	-	-	TRBJ2-7	CSVRGGDFDSYEQYF
TRBV5-6	TRBD2	-	TRBJ2-7	CASSLRLADEQYF
TRBV5-4	-	-	TRBJ2-1	CASSLRAYNEQFF
TRBV27	-	-	TRBJ1-5	CASSTTGPIPGNQPQHF
TRBV7-9	-	once	TRBJ2-7	CASTPAAGSYEQYF
TRBV6-6	TRBD1	-	TRBJ1-5	CASSYGTASNQPQHF
TRBV27	-	-	TRBJ2-7	CASKEGSYNYEQYF
TRBV6-4	-	-	TRBJ2-7	CASSDAFGLGPPGTYEQYF
TRBV2	-	-	TRBJ1-1	CASSRPGNTEAFF
TRBV6-5	-	-	TRBJ1-1	CASRPRGRSDEAFF
TRBV4-3	-	-	TRBJ2-2	CASRERGTGELFF
TRBV7-2	TRBD2	-	TRBJ2-7	CASSLVSGKRYEQYF
TRBV7-9	-	few	TRBJ1-4	CASSLDLGREKLFF
TRBV4-2	-	-	TRBJ1-2	CASSQEGAVADGYTF
TRBV5-6	TRBD2	-	TRBJ2-2	CASSSWTSGFNGELFF
TRBV27	TRBD1	-	TRBJ2-3	CASSLRDRVGSMDTQYF
TRBV4-1	-	-	-	CASSQAPELASEQYF
TRBV19	TRBD2	-	TRBJ2-7	CASSWTSGSGEQYF
TRBV19	-	-	TRBJ2-7	CASSNGKVYEQYF
TRBV9	-	-	TRBJ1-1	CASSVGAGPNTEAFF
TRBV5-1	TRBD2	-	TRBJ2-3	CASSQLILAGGEPSTDTQYF
TRBV27	TRBD2	-	TRBJ2-3	CASSSRQLAGGFADTQYF
TRBV19	TRBD1	few	TRBJ1-1	CASRTGVTEAFF
TRBV27	-	-	TRBJ2-7	CASSSPLDKSSYEQYF
TRBV27	-	-	TRBJ2-7	CASSFGRSYEQYF
TRBV7-9	TRBD1	-	TRBJ2-1	CASRQGGNEQFF
TRBV28	-	once	TRBJ2-2	CASSLFRNSDTGELFF
TRBV2	TRBD2	-	TRBJ2-7	CASSATSGSIYEQYF
TRBV27	TRBD2	once	TRBJ2-2	CASSLRRTSMPGELFF
TRBV7-3	-	-	TRBJ2-6	CASKRWERDSGANVLTF
TRBV13	-	-	TRBJ1-2	CASSLKGYGYTF
TRBV7-2	-	-	TRBJ2-7	CASSFSGYEQYF
TRBV9	-	once	TRBJ2-7	CASSVVVAPPSGSSGYEQYF